This TCR beta chain is from a study of blood T cell repertoires in COVID-19. Germline V gene sequence: CDR1 DFQATT, CDR2 SNEGSKA (reference sequence). This CDR3 region has 11 residues. TCRdb's copy holds only in-frame clones and misses some; the assay was immunoSEQ multiplex PCR. The data show 110,000 to 150,000 clones, with roughly 90% seen just once and under 3% held by the top ten. The specimen was peripheral blood. The chain joins TRBV20-1 to TRBJ2-7; the match to TRBD1 covers 7 bases. This receptor was identified in a man in his sixties with active or convalescent COVID-19. The CDR3 here is CRGTRGNEQYF. The DNA for the CDR3 is TGCAGGGGAACCAGGGGGAACGAGCAGTACTTC.